This T cell receptor (beta chain) was identified during a study of blood T cell repertoires in COVID-19. Study background: COVID-19 samples, acute and convalescent, were from the United States, Italy and Spain. T cells, B-cell-depleted T cells, or PBMCs provided the cDNA or gDNA that served as material.

Source study methods: Amplification of reference gene primers provided the estimated nucleated cell counts. Produced via immunoSEQ multiplex PCR; TCRdb's table is partial and in-frame only. V, J and clone size are taken as reported in that table, and D and trimming were inferred from the DNA itself. Of tens of thousands of clones in the sample, about four fifths were seen once. Material: peripheral blood. The sequence came from a man between 65 and 85 years old with acute or convalescent COVID-19.

The CDR3 DNA reads TGTGCCAGCTCACCGACTTTACAACAGGGGGCTGGGGAAAAACTGTTTTTT. It yields the protein CASSPTLQQGAGEKLFF. The gene calls are TRBV18 and TRBJ1-4; TRBD1 matches at 9 bases. V shed 3 bases, J shed 8 bases, and the junction held 13 bases outside the gene matches. The germline CDR1 and CDR2 sequences are KGHSH and LQKENI. The length of the CDR3 is 17 residues.